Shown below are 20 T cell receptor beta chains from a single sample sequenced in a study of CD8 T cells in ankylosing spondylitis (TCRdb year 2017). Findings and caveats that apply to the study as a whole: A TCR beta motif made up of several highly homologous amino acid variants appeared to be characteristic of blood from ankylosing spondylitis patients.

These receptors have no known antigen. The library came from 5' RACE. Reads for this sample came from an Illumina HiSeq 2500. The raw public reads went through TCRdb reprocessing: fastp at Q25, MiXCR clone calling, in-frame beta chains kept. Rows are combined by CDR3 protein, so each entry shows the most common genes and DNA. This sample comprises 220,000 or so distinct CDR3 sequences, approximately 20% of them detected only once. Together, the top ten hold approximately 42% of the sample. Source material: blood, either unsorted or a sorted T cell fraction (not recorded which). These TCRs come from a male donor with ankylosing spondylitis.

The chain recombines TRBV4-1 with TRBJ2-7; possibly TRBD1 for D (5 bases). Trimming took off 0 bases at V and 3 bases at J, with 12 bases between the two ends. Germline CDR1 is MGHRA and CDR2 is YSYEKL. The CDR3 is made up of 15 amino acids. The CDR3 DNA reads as TGCGCCAGCAGCCAAGAAACCAGGGCGATCTACGAGCAGTACTTC. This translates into CASSQETRAIYEQYF.

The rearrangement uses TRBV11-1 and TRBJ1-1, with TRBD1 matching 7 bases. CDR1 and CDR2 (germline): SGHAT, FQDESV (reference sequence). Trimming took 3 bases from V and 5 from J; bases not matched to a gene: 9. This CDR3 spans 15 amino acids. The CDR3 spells CASSLVQGGNTEAFF. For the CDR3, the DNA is TGTGCCAGCAGCTTGGTCCAGGGGGGAAATACTGAAGCTTTCTTT. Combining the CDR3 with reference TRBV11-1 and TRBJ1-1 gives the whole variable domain EAEVAQSPRYKITEKSQAVAFWCDPISGHATLYWYRQILGQGPELLVQFQDESVVDDSQLPKDRFSAERLKGVDSTLKIQPAELGDSAMYLCASSLVQGGNTEAFFGQGTRLTVV.

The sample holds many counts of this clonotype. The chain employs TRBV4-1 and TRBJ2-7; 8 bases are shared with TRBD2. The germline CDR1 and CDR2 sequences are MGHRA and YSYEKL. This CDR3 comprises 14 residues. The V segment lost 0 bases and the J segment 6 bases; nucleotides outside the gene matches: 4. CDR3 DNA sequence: TGCGCCAGCAGCCAAGAGGGACTAGACGTCGAGCAGTACTTC. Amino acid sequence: CASSQEGLDVEQYF.

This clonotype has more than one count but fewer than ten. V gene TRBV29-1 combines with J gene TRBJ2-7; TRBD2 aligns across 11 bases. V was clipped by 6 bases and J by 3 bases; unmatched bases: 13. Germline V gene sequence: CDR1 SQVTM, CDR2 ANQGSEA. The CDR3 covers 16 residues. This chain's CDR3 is CSVQTGLAVPFYEQYF. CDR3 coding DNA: TGCAGCGTCCAAACGGGACTAGCGGTACCTTTCTACGAGCAGTACTTC.

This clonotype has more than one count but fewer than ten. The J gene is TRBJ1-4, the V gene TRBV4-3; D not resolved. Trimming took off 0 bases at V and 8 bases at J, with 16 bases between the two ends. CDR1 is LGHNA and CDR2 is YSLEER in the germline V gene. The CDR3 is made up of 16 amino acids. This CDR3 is CASSQESTYLGEKLFF. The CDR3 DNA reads TGCGCCAGCAGCCAAGAATCGACTTACCTCGGGGAAAAACTGTTTTTT.

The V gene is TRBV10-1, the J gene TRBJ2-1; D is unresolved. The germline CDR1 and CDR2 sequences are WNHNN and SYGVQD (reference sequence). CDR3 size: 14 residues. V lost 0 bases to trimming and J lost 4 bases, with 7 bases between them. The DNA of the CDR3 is TGCGCCAGCAGTGAGTCCGGCTCTTACAATGAGCAGTTCTTC. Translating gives CASSESGSYNEQFF.

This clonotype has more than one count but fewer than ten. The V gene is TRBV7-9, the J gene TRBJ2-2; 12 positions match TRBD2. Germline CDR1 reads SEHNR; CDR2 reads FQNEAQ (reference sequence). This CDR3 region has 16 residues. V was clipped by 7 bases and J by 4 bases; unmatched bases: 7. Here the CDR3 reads CASTLGLAGTTGELFF. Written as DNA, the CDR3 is TGTGCCAGCACCCTTGGACTAGCGGGGACCACCGGGGAGCTGTTTTTT.

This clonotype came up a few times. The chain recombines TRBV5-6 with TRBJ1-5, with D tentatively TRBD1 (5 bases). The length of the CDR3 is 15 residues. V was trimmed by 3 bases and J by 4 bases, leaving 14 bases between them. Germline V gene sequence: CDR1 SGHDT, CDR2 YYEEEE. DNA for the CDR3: TGTGCCAGCAGCTGGGGGGGGTTGGGGAATCAGCCCCAGCATTTT. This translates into CASSWGGLGNQPQHF.

The CDR3 DNA reads as TGCGCCAGCAGCCAAGATAACGGGGGTGAGCAGTTCTTC. Amino acids: CASSQDNGGEQFF. The J gene is TRBJ2-1, the V gene TRBV4-3; a weak D match, TRBD2 (6 bases). Germline V CDR1 and CDR2: LGHNA, YSLEER. V dropped 0 bases and J dropped 9 bases, with 9 bases sitting between them. This CDR3 is built from 13 residues.

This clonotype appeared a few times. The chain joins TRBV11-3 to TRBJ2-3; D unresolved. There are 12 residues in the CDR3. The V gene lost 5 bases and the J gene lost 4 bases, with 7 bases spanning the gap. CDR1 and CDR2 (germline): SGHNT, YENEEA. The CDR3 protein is CASSPRSDTQYF. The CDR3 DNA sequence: TGTGCCAGCAGCCCCCGGTCAGATACGCAGTATTTT.

In DNA form, the CDR3 reads TGTGCCATCAGTGGATCGCCGGACAGGGGGTTAGAAGCTTTCTTT. Its translation: CAISGSPDRGLEAFF. The genes are TRBV10-3 and TRBJ1-1; 10 nucleotides agree with TRBD1. Trimming cost V 4 bases and J 8 bases; bases outside gene matches: 10. Germline V gene data show CDR1 as ENHRY and CDR2 as SYGVKD. This CDR3 has 15 residues.

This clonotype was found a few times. CDR3 region: CASSRDRGSDTQYF. The CDR3 bases are TGTGCCAGCAGTAGGGACAGGGGATCAGATACGCAGTATTTT. V is TRBV27 and J is TRBJ2-3; TRBD1 aligns across 10 bases. In germline, CDR1 is MNHEY, CDR2 SMNVEV (reference sequence). J was trimmed by 4 bases and V by 5 bases; bases with no gene match: 3. CDR3 length: 14 amino acids.

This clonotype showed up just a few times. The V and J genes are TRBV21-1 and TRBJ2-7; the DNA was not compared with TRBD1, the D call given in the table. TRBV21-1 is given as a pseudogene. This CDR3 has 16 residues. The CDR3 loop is CASSANDRDLPYEQYF. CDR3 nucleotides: TGTGCCAGCAGCGCAAACGACAGGGACCTACCCTACGAGCAGTACTTC.

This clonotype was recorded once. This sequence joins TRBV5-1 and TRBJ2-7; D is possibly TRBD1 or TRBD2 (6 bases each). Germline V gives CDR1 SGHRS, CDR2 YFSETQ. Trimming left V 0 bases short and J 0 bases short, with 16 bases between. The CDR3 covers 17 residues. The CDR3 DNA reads TGCGCCAGCAGCTTGGCAGATGGAGGGGGAGGCTCCTACGAGCAGTACTTC. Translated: CASSLADGGGGSYEQYF.

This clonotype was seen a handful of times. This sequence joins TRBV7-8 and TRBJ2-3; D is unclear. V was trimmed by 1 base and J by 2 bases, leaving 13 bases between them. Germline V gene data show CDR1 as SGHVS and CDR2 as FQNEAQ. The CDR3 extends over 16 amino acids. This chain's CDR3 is CASSLEVAHLTDTQYF. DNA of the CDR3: TGTGCCAGCAGCTTAGAGGTCGCCCACCTCACAGATACGCAGTATTTT.

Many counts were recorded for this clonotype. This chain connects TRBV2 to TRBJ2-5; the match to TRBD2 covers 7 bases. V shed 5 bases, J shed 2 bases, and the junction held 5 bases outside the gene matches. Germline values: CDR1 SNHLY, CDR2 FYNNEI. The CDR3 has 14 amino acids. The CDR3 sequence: CASSYSGEQETQYF. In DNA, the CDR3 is TGTGCCAGCAGTTACAGCGGGGAGCAAGAGACCCAGTACTTC.

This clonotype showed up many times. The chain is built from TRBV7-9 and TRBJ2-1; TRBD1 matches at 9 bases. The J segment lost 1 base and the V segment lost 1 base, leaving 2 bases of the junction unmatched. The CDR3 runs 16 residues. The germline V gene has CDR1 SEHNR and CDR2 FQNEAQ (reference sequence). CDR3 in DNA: TGTGCCAGCAGCTTAGGGACAGGGGTATCCTACAATGAGCAGTTCTTC. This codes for CASSLGTGVSYNEQFF. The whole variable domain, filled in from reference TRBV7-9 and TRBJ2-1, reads DTGVSQNPRHKITKRGQNVTFRCDPISEHNRLYWYRQTLGQGPEFLTYFQNEAQLEKSRLLSDRFSAERPKGSFSTLEIQRTEQGDSAMYLCASSLGTGVSYNEQFFGPGTRLTVL.

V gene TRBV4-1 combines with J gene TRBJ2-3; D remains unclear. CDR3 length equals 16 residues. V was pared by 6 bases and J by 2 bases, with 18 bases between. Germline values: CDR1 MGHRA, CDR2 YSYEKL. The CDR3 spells CASRPTWALITDTQYF. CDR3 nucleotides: TGCGCCAGCAGACCCACTTGGGCTCTTATCACAGATACGCAGTATTTT.

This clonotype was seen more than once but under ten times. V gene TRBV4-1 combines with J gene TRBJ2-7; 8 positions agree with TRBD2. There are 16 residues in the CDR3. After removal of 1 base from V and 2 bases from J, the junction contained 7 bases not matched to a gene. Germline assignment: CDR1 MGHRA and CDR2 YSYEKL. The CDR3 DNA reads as TGCGCCAGCAGCCAAGGAGCGGGAGTTGGACCCTACGAGCAGTACTTC. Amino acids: CASSQGAGVGPYEQYF.

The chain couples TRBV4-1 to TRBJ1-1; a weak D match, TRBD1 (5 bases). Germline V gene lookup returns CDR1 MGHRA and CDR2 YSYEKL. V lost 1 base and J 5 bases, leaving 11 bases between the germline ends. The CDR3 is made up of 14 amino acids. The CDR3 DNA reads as TGCGCCAGCAGCCAAGGTTCCCAGGGAACTGAAGCTTTCTTT. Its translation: CASSQGSQGTEAFF.